Shown below are 18 T cell receptor beta chains from a single sample sequenced in a study of cytomegalovirus exposure and HLA in healthy donors. A multiplex PCR was run with 60 Vbeta primers and 13 Jbeta primers. TCRdb keeps only in-frame clones here, not all; method: immunoSEQ multiplex PCR. Recorded here are around 50,000 clones; the top ten clones represent roughly 7.1%. Sequencing used PBMCs. These receptors were taken from a woman aged 40 to 49 in good health and CMV-seronegative.

The chain joins TRBV4-3 to TRBJ2-7, with 10 positions matching TRBD1. This CDR3 contains 15 residues. The germline V gene has CDR1 LGHNA and CDR2 YSLEER. V trimming: 1 base; J trimming: 1 base; junction bases outside the gene matches: 1. The CDR3 is CASSQGTGGSYEQYF. The CDR3 region has the DNA TGCGCCAGCAGCCAAGGGACAGGGGGGTCCTACGAGCAGTACTTC.

V gene TRBV30 combines with J gene TRBJ2-5; TRBD2 aligns across 11 bases. V lost 1 base, J lost 1 base, and 14 bases stayed unmatched. Germline V gene sequence: CDR1 GTSNPN, CDR2 SVGIG (reference sequence). CDR3 length: 19 residues. The CDR3 DNA is TGTGCCTGGAGTGAGGAAATCGGTCCAGGGACTAGCGGCCAAGAGACCCAGTACTTC. It codes for CAWSEEIGPGTSGQETQYF.

The V call is TRBV28, the J call TRBJ1-2, with D possibly TRBD1 on 5 matching bases. Trimming took 6 bases from V and 4 from J, leaving 15 bases between them. Germline V gene lookup returns CDR1 MDHEN and CDR2 SYDVKM. This CDR3 contains 14 residues. The CDR3 DNA is TGTGCCAGCAGCCCCGGGACTGTTGCCTATGGCTACACCTTC. As protein: CASSPGTVAYGYTF.

The chain couples TRBV6-6 to TRBJ1-6, with D tentatively TRBD1 (5 bases). The CDR3 extends over 15 amino acids. V gave up 5 bases and J gave up 7 bases, with 15 bases separating them. Germline CDR1 reads MNHNY; CDR2 reads SVGAGI (reference sequence). DNA of the CDR3: TGTGCCAGCAGTCCCCGGGGAGGGGAAAATTCACCCCTCCACTTT. Translated: CASSPRGGENSPLHF.

This chain joins TRBV4-1 and TRBJ2-3; 9 nucleotides match TRBD1. V lost 3 bases, J lost 2 bases, and 6 bases stayed unmatched. The length of the CDR3 is 16 residues. Germline V CDR1 and CDR2: MGHRA, YSYEKL. The CDR3 loop is CASSHVGQGFTDTQYF. CDR3 in DNA: TGCGCCAGCAGCCATGTGGGACAGGGTTTCACAGATACGCAGTATTTT.

The chain couples TRBV11-1 to TRBJ2-3; 8 nucleotides agree with TRBD2. V lost 5 bases, J lost 1 base, and 5 bases stayed unmatched. Germline V gives CDR1 SGHAT, CDR2 FQDESV (reference sequence). The CDR3 is 15 amino acids. DNA of the CDR3: TGTGCCAGCAGCCTCGCGGGGGGTCGCACAGATACGCAGTATTTT. Encoded protein: CASSLAGGRTDTQYF.

This chain joins TRBV18 and TRBJ2-3, with 7 bases identical to TRBD1. The CDR3 totals 17 residues. With 5 bases clipped from V and 0 bases from J, the junction kept 11 bases outside the gene matches. Germline V gene data show CDR1 as KGHSH and CDR2 as LQKENI. The CDR3 region is CASSDSSRGWSTDTQYF. The DNA of the CDR3 is TGTGCCAGCTCAGATTCATCCAGGGGGTGGAGCACAGATACGCAGTATTTT.

V is TRBV10-3 and J is TRBJ1-4; D possibly corresponds to TRBD1 (5 bases). Per the germline V gene, CDR1 is ENHRY and CDR2 is SYGVKD. Trimming removed 9 bases at V and 8 bases at J, with 16 bases between. The CDR3 runs to 13 residues. In nucleotides, the CDR3 is TGTGCCATTGGGGGGAGTAACGAGGAAAAACTGTTTTTT. It specifies CAIGGSNEEKLFF.

This chain connects TRBV6-5 to TRBJ2-3; TRBD1 aligns across 7 bases. Trimming cost V 6 bases and J 4 bases; bases outside gene matches: 4. The CDR3 sequence is 13 residues long. The germline V gene has CDR1 MNHEY and CDR2 SVGAGI. The CDR3 loop is CASSRTGADTQYF. The CDR3 nucleotides read TGTGCCAGCAGCCGGACAGGTGCAGATACGCAGTATTTT.

This chain uses TRBV28 with TRBJ1-5, with D maybe TRBD1 (5 bases). Germline V gene data show CDR1 as MDHEN and CDR2 as SYDVKM. This CDR3 is 15 amino acids long. Deletions cut 1 base from V and 5 bases from J, with 12 bases between. CDR3 amino acids: CASSLSGVSYQPQHF. DNA of the CDR3: TGTGCCAGCAGTTTATCGGGGGTTTCGTATCAGCCCCAGCATTTT.

The chain couples TRBV19 to TRBJ1-5, with D perhaps TRBD1 (5 bases). The CDR3 extends over 14 amino acids. V was cut by 5 bases and J by 2 bases, with 10 bases left in between. The germline gives CDR1 LNHDA, CDR2 SQIVND (reference sequence). The CDR3 nucleotides are TGTGCCAGTAGTTCCGACAGAGGCAATCAGCCCCAGCATTTT. Its protein product is CASSSDRGNQPQHF.

The chain couples TRBV5-1 to TRBJ2-7; 9 bases are a match to TRBD1. CDR1 SGHRS and CDR2 YFSETQ come from the germline V gene. The CDR3 has 14 amino acids. Trimming cost V 5 bases and J 2 bases; bases outside gene matches: 5. As DNA, the CDR3 is TGCGCCAGCAGGGGACAGGGCCGTGCCTACGAGCAGTACTTC. Its protein product is CASRGQGRAYEQYF.

The chain recombines TRBV9 with TRBJ2-1; tentatively, D is TRBD2 (5 bases). Trimming cost V 3 bases and J 5 bases, with 12 bases left between them. Per the germline V gene, CDR1 is SGDLS and CDR2 is YYNGEE. The CDR3 consists of 14 residues. The CDR3 DNA follows: TGTGCCAGCAGCGGGCGACTAAACCACAATGAGCAGTTCTTC. As protein: CASSGRLNHNEQFF.

This sequence joins TRBV15 and TRBJ2-7, with a possible D match to TRBD2 (5 bases). Germline V gene sequence: CDR1 LNHNV, CDR2 YYDKDF (reference sequence). V lost 8 bases, J lost 5 bases, and 16 bases lay in between. The CDR3 loop spans 13 amino acids. The CDR3 nucleotides read TGTGCCACCTCCCGGGAAGGGTACGACGAGCAGTACTTC. Amino acids: CATSREGYDEQYF.

The genes are TRBV27 and TRBJ1-5; D possibly corresponds to TRBD1 (6 bases). The V end lost 6 bases, the J end lost 2 bases, and 14 bases lay between the germline ends. The CDR3 is 15 residues long. Germline CDR1 and CDR2: MNHEY and SMNVEV (reference sequence). The CDR3, as DNA: TGTGCCAGCAGGGATAGCTACAGGGGCAATCAGCCCCAGCATTTT. This codes for CASRDSYRGNQPQHF.

The chain carries TRBV28 and TRBJ2-7; 8 nucleotides agree with TRBD1. This CDR3 is 13 amino acids long. V gave up 5 bases and J gave up 3 bases; unmatched junction bases: 3. CDR1 and CDR2 from the germline V gene are MDHEN and SYDVKM. The CDR3 sequence is CASSHGQGYEQYF. In DNA, the CDR3 is TGTGCCAGCAGTCACGGACAGGGCTACGAGCAGTACTTC.

The rearrangement uses TRBV5-1 and TRBJ2-2; tentatively, D is TRBD1 (6 bases). This CDR3 has 15 amino acids. Trimming took 4 bases from V and 2 from J, leaving 12 bases between them. Germline V gene lookup returns CDR1 SGHRS and CDR2 YFSETQ. DNA of the CDR3: TGCGCCAGCAGCGCCGGGACACCCAACACCGGGGAGCTGTTTTTT. This translates into CASSAGTPNTGELFF.

CDR3 sequence (DNA): TGTGCCAGCAGCATAAAAGAGACCCAGTACTTC. Encoded protein: CASSIKETQYF. The chain uses TRBV7-6 and TRBJ2-5; no reliable D call. The V gene's germline CDR1 is SGHVS and CDR2 FNYEAQ. With 5 bases removed from V and 3 bases from J, the gap between germline ends came to 4 bases. The CDR3 runs 11 residues.